A single sample gave rise to the 16 T cell receptor beta chains below, sequenced in a study of T-cell memory formation after mild COVID-19. TCRdb redid the calling of the 5' RACE reads with MiXCR, one entry per CDR3 protein. The sample has roughly 510,000 distinct CDR3 sequences; around 16% are singletons. The specimen was PBMCs or a T cell subset sorted from them (not recorded which). Receptor source: an adult woman who had mild COVID-19 (a few samples of this study predate the infection). Cell type and time point are not known.

This chain links TRBV3-1 with TRBJ2-7; the D is unclear. Germline V gives CDR1 LGHDT, CDR2 YNNKEL (reference sequence). The V end lost 4 bases, the J end lost 3 bases, and 10 bases lay between the germline ends. The CDR3 covers 13 residues. The CDR3: CASSPYTGYEQYF. The DNA for the CDR3 is TGTGCCAGCAGCCCATACACGGGCTACGAGCAGTACTTC.

The chain is built from TRBV6-4 and TRBJ2-1; D possibly matches TRBD1 or TRBD2 (5 bases each). The CDR3 length is 14 residues. Trimming took 2 bases from V and 6 from J, leaving 11 bases between them. Germline-derived CDR1 and CDR2 are MRHNA and SNTAGT. As DNA, the CDR3 is TGTGCCAGCAGTGACGAGGGGCCGGGCAATGAGCAGTTCTTC. It codes for CASSDEGPGNEQFF.

The chain is built from TRBV29-1 and TRBJ1-4, with D uncertain. From germline, CDR1 is SQVTM and CDR2 ANQGSEA. There are 12 residues in the CDR3. Between the trimmed V and J ends, which lost 7 bases and 1 base, there was a span of 7 bases. CDR3 nucleotides: TGCAGCGGAGGAGGAACTAATGAAAAACTGTTTTTT. This gives the protein CSGGGTNEKLFF.

There are many counts of this clonotype. This chain joins TRBV5-1 and TRBJ1-3; no reliable D call. This CDR3 comprises 15 residues. CDR1 SGHRS and CDR2 YFSETQ come from the germline V gene. The ends were cut back, 4 bases at V and 0 bases at J, with 11 bases in the middle. The CDR3 loop is CASSMDGSSGNTIYF. The CDR3 bases are TGCGCCAGCAGCATGGACGGGAGCTCTGGAAACACCATATATTTT.

The V call is TRBV30, the J call TRBJ1-1, with TRBD1 as a possible D gene (5 bases). Trimming took off 5 bases at V and 10 bases at J, with 17 bases between the two ends. There are 12 residues in the CDR3. Germline V lookup: CDR1 GTSNPN, CDR2 SVGIG (reference sequence). CDR3 coding DNA: TGTGCCTGGTGGGGGAGTGAGATGCTAGCTTTCTTT. Encoded protein: CAWWGSEMLAFF.

This clonotype showed up just a few times. The DNA for the CDR3 is TGTGCCAGCAGCTTATTGAACAGGGGGAACACTGAAGCTTTCTTT. Residues: CASSLLNRGNTEAFF. The J gene is TRBJ1-1, the V gene TRBV7-8, with TRBD1 matching 7 bases. CDR1 and CDR2 from the germline V gene are SGHVS and FQNEAQ. CDR3 length: 15 residues. J lost 1 base, V lost 2 bases, and 4 bases had no gene match.

This clonotype was seen a handful of times. This rearrangement joins TRBV11-3 to TRBJ2-7; weak D call: TRBD2 (6 bases). The CDR3 is made up of 14 amino acids. Trimming took off 3 bases at V and 2 bases at J, with 11 bases between the two ends. Germline CDR1 and CDR2: SGHNT and YENEEA. CDR3 protein: CASSFAPGAYEQYF. CDR3 coding DNA: TGTGCCAGCAGCTTTGCACCGGGAGCCTACGAGCAGTACTTC.

The chain joins TRBV11-2 to TRBJ1-2; D may be TRBD1 (6 bases). This CDR3 contains 14 residues. V was clipped by 5 bases and J by 2 bases, with 12 bases between them. CDR1 and CDR2 (germline): SGHAT, FQNNGV. In nucleotides, the CDR3 is TGTGCCAGCAGCCGGAACAGGGTGAACTATGGCTACACCTTC. Residues: CASSRNRVNYGYTF.

Remarks on this clonotype: In this CDR3 the conserved last residue, phenylalanine or tryptophan, is missing, so a read error is likely. The gene calls are TRBV19 and TRBJ1-2, with D hard to call. Trimming took off 3 bases at V and 8 bases at J, with 16 bases between the two ends. Germline values: CDR1 LNHDA, CDR2 SQIVND (reference sequence). The CDR3 sequence is 14 residues long. CDR3 sequence: CASSIGGNYRGYTL. The CDR3 DNA reads TGTGCCAGTAGTATTGGCGGTAACTATCGGGGCTACACCTTA.

V and J are TRBV3-1 and TRBJ2-5; 7 positions agree with TRBD2. The CDR3 consists of 15 residues. Trimming took 2 bases from V and 5 from J; bases not matched to a gene: 8. Germline V CDR1 and CDR2: LGHDT, YNNKEL (reference sequence). The CDR3 DNA reads as TGTGCCAGCAGCCAACAAGATGTCGGGGGGGAGACCCAGTACTTC. Residues: CASSQQDVGGETQYF.

This clonotype has at least ten counts. The rearrangement uses TRBV12-3 or TRBV12-4 and TRBJ1-3; D uncertain. The CDR3 has 16 residues. Trimming left V 7 bases short and J 3 bases short, with 19 bases between. The CDR3 DNA reads TGTGCCAGCATCCCAGGCTGGCAGGCGTTTGGAAACACCATATATTTT. It is translated as CASIPGWQAFGNTIYF.

The chain recombines TRBV4-1 with TRBJ1-2, with 8 bases matching TRBD1. The CDR3 consists of 15 residues. CDR1 and CDR2 (germline): MGHRA, YSYEKL. With V trimmed by 5 bases and J by 3 bases, 8 bases remained unmatched. CDR3 loop: CASSWILQGDYGYTF. The CDR3, as DNA: TGCGCCAGCAGCTGGATTCTACAGGGGGACTATGGCTACACCTTC.

The V call is TRBV30, the J call TRBJ1-3; D not certain. Trimming pared 4 bases from V and 4 bases from J, leaving 8 bases between. Looked up from germline, CDR1 is GTSNPN and CDR2 is SVGIG (reference sequence). The CDR3 has 12 residues. CDR3 nucleotides: TGTGCCTGGAAATGGGCGGGAAACACCATATATTTT. It yields the protein CAWKWAGNTIYF.

The chain combines TRBV7-6 with TRBJ2-1; TRBD2 might be the D (6 bases). Germline-derived CDR1 and CDR2 are SGHVS and FNYEAQ. This CDR3 has 15 residues. V was cut by 2 bases and J by 9 bases, with 17 bases left in between. The CDR3 loop is CASSLPAASAAEQFF. CDR3 bases: TGTGCCAGCAGCTTACCGGCGGCTAGCGCGGCTGAGCAGTTCTTC.

V gene TRBV3-1 combines with J gene TRBJ2-7; 7 bases align to TRBD1. The CDR3 is made up of 16 amino acids. V lost 0 bases and J lost 2; bases outside the gene matches: 7. Germline CDR1 is LGHDT and CDR2 is YNNKEL (reference sequence). CDR3 loop: CASSQDPDRATYEQYF. The CDR3 DNA follows: TGTGCCAGCAGCCAAGATCCCGACAGGGCCACCTACGAGCAGTACTTC.

The genes are TRBV20-1 and TRBJ2-5, with 13 bases identical to TRBD2. Per germline, CDR1 DFQATT and CDR2 SNEGSKA (reference sequence). This CDR3 has 18 amino acids. With 3 bases clipped from V and 4 bases from J, the junction kept 14 bases outside the gene matches. CDR3 coding DNA: TGCAGTGCTAGCCTGGATACCCCGGGACTAGCGGGGTTAGAGACCCAGTACTTC. Residues: CSASLDTPGLAGLETQYF.